These T cell receptor beta chains were read from a single sample in a study of blood T cells in healthy people across ages. One entry per CDR3 protein results from TCRdb running MiXCR on the 5' RACE reads. The profile shows about 1.7 million distinct CDR3 sequences, under 30% of them singletons. Material for sequencing was blood. These receptors were obtained from a woman aged 25 to 39 in good health. The CDR3 runs from the conserved cysteine through the conserved F or W. The D gene is left open where the match is weak. Expanded clones get a size class; other rows say once, few or many, or leave the size out.

j_call clone_size v_call d_call cdr3_nt cdr3_aa
TRBJ1-2 few TRBV2 NA TGTGCCAGCAGGCTGGGGGGGCTTGGCTACACCTTC CASRLGGLGYTF
TRBJ1-4 NA TRBV4-3 NA TGCGCCAGCAGCCAAGATTGGGCGGTCAAGGCTAATGAAAAACTGTTTTTT CASSQDWAVKANEKLFF
TRBJ2-7 few TRBV5-1 TRBD1 TGCGCCAGCAGCTTCTTGACAGGGGACTACGAGCAGTACTTC CASSFLTGDYEQYF
TRBJ2-7 NA TRBV13 TRBD2 TGTGCCAGCAGCTTAACTAGCGGGAAAAGCTACGAGCAGTACTTC CASSLTSGKSYEQYF
TRBJ2-1 NA TRBV2 NA TGTGCCAGCGGGAGGCGGAATGAGCAGTTCTTC CASGRRNEQFF
TRBJ2-7 few TRBV5-1 TRBD1 TGCGCCAGCAGCTCCCACGTACTATCGGGACAGGGTGCCGAGCAGTACTTC CASSSHVLSGQGAEQYF
TRBJ1-6 once TRBV5-1 TRBD1 TGCGCCAGCAGCACCGGACAGGGCCCTTCACCCCTCCACTTT CASSTGQGPSPLHF
TRBJ2-7 NA TRBV6-5 NA TGTGCCAGCAGTTCCTTGGACGCTAAACCCATTTACGAGCAGTACTTC CASSSLDAKPIYEQYF
TRBJ2-5 NA TRBV28 TRBD2 TGTGCCAGCAGTTCCCTCTACACTAGCGGGGGTGAGACCCAGTACTTC CASSSLYTSGGETQYF
TRBJ1-5 NA TRBV2 NA TGTGCCAGCAGTGAAAAGGGGGGTCAGCCCCAGCATTTT CASSEKGGQPQHF
TRBJ1-1 many TRBV6-1 NA TGTGCCAGCATTACCCAGGCGACGGACACTGAAGCTTTCTTT CASITQATDTEAFF
TRBJ2-4 NA TRBV6-6 NA TGTGCCAGCAGTTACGGTGAGACCTACGGGCAGTACTTC CASSYGETYGQYF
TRBJ2-4 many TRBV11-2 NA TGTGCCAGCGGGCCTTTAGCCAAAAACATTCAGTACTTC CASGPLAKNIQYF
TRBJ1-1 NA TRBV25-1 NA TGTGCCAGCAGGGACCAAACAGGAGGCACTGAAGCTTTCTTT CASRDQTGGTEAFF
TRBJ1-4 NA TRBV30 NA TGTGCCTGGAGCGCGGACGTAAAACTGTTTTTT CAWSADVKLFF
TRBJ1-2 few TRBV2 TRBD1 TGTGCCAGCAGAACCGATACAGGGGTGGTCTATGGCTACACCTTC CASRTDTGVVYGYTF
TRBJ1-1 few TRBV5-1 TRBD1 TGCGCCAGCAGCTCGCAGGGACAGCTGACCGCTGAAGCTTTCTTT CASSSQGQLTAEAFF
TRBJ2-2 NA TRBV4-1 TRBD2 TGCGCCAGCAGCCAGGTTACTAGCGGAAGGAACACCGGGGAGCTGTTTTTT CASSQVTSGRNTGELFF
TRBJ1-3 NA TRBV9 NA TGTGCCAGCAGCCAAGCCGTCGGAAACACCATATATTTT CASSQAVGNTIYF
TRBJ2-3 NA TRBV27 NA TGTGCCAGCAGTCGACTGACCCAAACAGATACGCAGTATTTT CASSRLTQTDTQYF
TRBJ2-4 many TRBV15 TRBD2 TGTGCCACCAGGGGAGCGGGGCGAACAAACATTCAGTACTTC CATRGAGRTNIQYF
TRBJ2-3 NA TRBV3-1 TRBD2 TGTGCCAGCAGCCAGCCTCGGGGCGGGGGGGCGGATATGCAGTATTTT CASSQPRGGGADMQYF
TRBJ1-1 NA TRBV5-1 NA TGCGCCAGCGGCGTGGGGGACCGCACTGAAGCTTTCTTT CASGVGDRTEAFF
TRBJ1-2 once TRBV12-3/TRBV12-4 NA TGTGCCAGCAGTGGGACGGCTAACTATGGCTGCACCTTC CASSGTANYGCTF
TRBJ2-3 NA TRBV5-1 NA TGCGCCAGCAGCTTGCCTGACAACACAGATACGCAGTATTTT CASSLPDNTDTQYF
TRBJ2-3 NA TRBV5-5 NA TGTGCCAGCATCCCCACTTTTGGTTCGGCGGATACGCAGTATTTT CASIPTFGSADTQYF
TRBJ2-7 NA TRBV3-1 NA TGTGCCAGCAGCCCCACCGGGACCCTGGGCGAGCAGTACTTC CASSPTGTLGEQYF
TRBJ1-2 NA TRBV7-8 NA TGTGCCAGCAGCTTAGATCGTACTCCCCGAGGTGGCTACACCTTC CASSLDRTPRGGYTF
TRBJ2-1 few TRBV20-1 TRBD2 TGCAGTGCTAGAGATTTTAGCGGGAGGGCCTTTGGTGAGCAGTTCTTC CSARDFSGRAFGEQFF